This T cell receptor beta chain was documented in a study of T-cell reconstitution after alpha-beta-depleted transplantation in children. The CDR3 has 15 amino acids. The ends lost 7 bases at V and 3 bases at J; junction bases unmatched: 8. Study-level results: Several hundred rapidly expanded clones from non-depleted graft cells reportedly supplied alpha-beta T cells about two months post-transplant.

This clonotype was counted between two and nine times. Its antigen is undetermined. Using unique molecular identifiers, the investigators prepared the TCRbeta library. TCRdb analysed the PCR reads with MiXCR anew, one entry per CDR3 protein. The table has around 420,000 distinct CDR3 sequences, 15% to 20% seen once. The V and J genes are TRBV12-3 or TRBV12-4 and TRBJ2-1; 8 bases map to TRBD2. The clonotype originates from a boy under two years old who had a stem cell transplant for Wiskott-Aldrich syndrome, so the T cells may come from the graft donor. The sample here was PBMCs, mostly from graft donor cells, taken 360 days after TCRalphabeta/CD19-depleted stem cell transplant. The CDR3 coding sequence is TGTGCCAGCAAGGTAGCGGGGACTTACTACAATGAGCAGTTCTTC. Its translation: CASKVAGTYYNEQFF.